This TCR beta chain was sequenced during a study of T-cell memory formation after mild COVID-19 listed by TCRdb under 2021. About the investigation overall: TCR sequence clusters from the two donors were found to be largely donor specific. Two young, previously healthy adult volunteers, one female and one male, were included in the cohort. Longitudinal TCRalpha and TCRbeta repertoire sequencing tracked T-cell clones expanding and contracting after mild COVID-19 in two donors.

Overall study results and their limits: Only two mild cases were covered in the study, and larger cohorts including severe cases with pre-infection samples were considered necessary. Clones that contracted from day 15 to 85 showed balanced CD4/CD8 phenotypes, whereas a second wave of clones that expanded from day 15 to 37 leaned towards CD4+. Some responding clones were detected in pre-infection memory, suggesting pre-existing cross-reactive memory T cells joined the SARS-CoV-2 response. The second-wave clones that peaked on day 37 were not confirmed to be SARS-CoV-2 specific. Contracting CD4+ clones were found mainly in CM and EM memory subsets, while CD8+ clones were enriched in EMRA.

The CDR3 has 23 amino acids, counting the end cysteine and phenylalanine. Just the 69-base CDR3 DNA is kept, in frame starting at base 1. The reads were generated on an Illumina NovaSeq 6000. TCRalpha and TCRbeta cDNA libraries were constructed by 5'RACE with constant-segment primers, with sample barcodes and unique molecular identifiers being introduced. Trizol reagent was used to extract RNA from every sample. The libraries were amplified in two PCR steps, and the second step added a second sample barcode and Illumina TruSeq adapters. Sequencing of the libraries was done on an Illumina NovaSeq, producing 2 x 150 bp paired-end reads. The authors' pipeline ran thus. The reads were demultiplexed and collapsed into UMI-guided consensus sequences using migec v1.2.7. Using mixcr v2.1.11, UMI consensuses were aligned to TRA and TRB V and J templates and then assembled into clonotypes. Clonotypes were classified as expanded or contracted when called significant by both edgeR and NoisET, with noise models trained on biological replicates. For edgeR calls, the thresholds were a false discovery rate-adjusted p below 0.01 and a log2 fold-change of 1. As an exploratory analysis of dynamics, max-normalized trajectories of the 1000 most abundant clonotypes were examined by PCA with hierarchical clustering. The CD4 or CD8 phenotype of responding clones was assigned using the separately sequenced CD4+ and CD8+ repertoires. TCRdb cleaned the public reads at Q25 with fastp, built clones with MiXCR and kept in-frame beta chains. Identical CDR3 protein sequences are pooled into one entry, listed with their most common genes and DNA. The V and J calls follow TCRdb's processing rather than the paper's. The sample includes about 340,000 distinct CDR3 sequences, with under 15% observed a single time. Clones ranked in the top ten supply about 22% of the sample.

A few counts support this clonotype. The target of this receptor is not known. No much larger clone is present one base from it, and per-base qualities are unavailable. Ficoll-Paque density gradient centrifugation was used to isolate PBMCs. The chain is assembled from TRBV21-1 and TRBJ2-3; TRBD1, the table's D call, lacks a check against the DNA. TRBV21-1 is classified as a pseudogene. This receptor was identified in a man aged 18-30 years who had mild COVID-19 (a few samples of this study predate the infection). The sample titles of this study are shuffled in the database, so cell type and time point are left out; the donor was told from shared clones. Sequenced input: PBMCs or a T cell subset sorted from them (not recorded which). The nucleotides read TGTGCCAGCAGCACAAAAACCTGGACCGTAGGGACAGGGGTGACAACAGGTGCGGATACGCAGTATTTT. Translation gives CASSTKTWTVGTGVTTGADTQYF.